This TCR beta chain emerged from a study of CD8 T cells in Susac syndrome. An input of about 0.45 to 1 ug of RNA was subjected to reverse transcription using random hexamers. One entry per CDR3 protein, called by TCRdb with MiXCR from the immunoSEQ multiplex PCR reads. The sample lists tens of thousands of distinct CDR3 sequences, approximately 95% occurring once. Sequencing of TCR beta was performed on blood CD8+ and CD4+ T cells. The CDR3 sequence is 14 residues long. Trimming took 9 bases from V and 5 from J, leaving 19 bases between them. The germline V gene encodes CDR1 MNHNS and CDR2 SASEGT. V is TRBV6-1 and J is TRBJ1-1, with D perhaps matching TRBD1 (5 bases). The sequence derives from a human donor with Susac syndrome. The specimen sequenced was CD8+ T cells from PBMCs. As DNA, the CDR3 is TGTGCCAGTAATGTTCTGGCAGGGAAAACTGAAGCTTTCTTT. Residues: CASNVLAGKTEAFF.